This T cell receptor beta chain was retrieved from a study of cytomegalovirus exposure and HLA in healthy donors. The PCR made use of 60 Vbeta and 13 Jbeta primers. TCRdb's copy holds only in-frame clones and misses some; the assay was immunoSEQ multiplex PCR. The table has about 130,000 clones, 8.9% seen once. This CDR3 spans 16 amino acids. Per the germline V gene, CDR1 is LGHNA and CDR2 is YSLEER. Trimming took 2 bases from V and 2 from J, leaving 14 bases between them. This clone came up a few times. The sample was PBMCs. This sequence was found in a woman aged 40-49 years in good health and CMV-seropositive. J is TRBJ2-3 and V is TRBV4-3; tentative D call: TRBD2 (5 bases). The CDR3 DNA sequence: TGCGCCAGCAGCCAAAGCGGCGCGGCCAACACAGATACGCAGTATTTT. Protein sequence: CASSQSGAANTDTQYF.